The 11 T cell receptor beta chains reported below all come from one sample, sequenced in a study of T cells in localized non-small cell lung cancer. Data came from immunoSEQ multiplex PCR; TCRdb stores just in-frame clones and leaves some out. The table lists 2,000 or so clones, roughly 28% of them singletons. The starting material was normal lung tissue next to the tumor, obtained before any cancer treatment. The receptors were sampled from a woman aged 40-69 years with stage II lung adenocarcinoma.

The J gene is TRBJ1-1, the V gene TRBV6-8; D unresolved. This CDR3 has 13 residues. The V and J ends lost 5 bases and 0 bases respectively, with 7 bases between them. Germline CDR1 MNHGY, CDR2 SAAAGT. CDR3 DNA: TGTGCCAGCAGTACCCTTATGAACACTGAAGCTTTCTTT. Translated, it gives CASSTLMNTEAFF.

This clone was recorded a few times. The V gene is TRBV4-1, the J gene TRBJ2-1, with 9 bases fitting TRBD2. The germline V gene encodes CDR1 MGHRA and CDR2 YSYEKL. V shed 0 bases, J shed 7 bases, and the junction held 4 bases outside the gene matches. The CDR3 sequence is 15 residues long. This CDR3 is CASSQDLAGKNEQFF. The DNA for the CDR3 is TGCGCCAGCAGCCAAGACCTAGCGGGGAAAAATGAGCAGTTCTTC.

This chain links TRBV7-6 with TRBJ2-3; 11 bases fit TRBD1. Germline CDR1 reads SGHVS; CDR2 reads FNYEAQ. There are 15 residues in the CDR3. V dropped 5 bases and J dropped 4; count of bases not matched to a gene: 5. The CDR3 sequence is CASSQGTGGPDTQYF. Here the CDR3 DNA reads TGTGCCAGCAGCCAAGGGACAGGGGGGCCAGATACGCAGTATTTT.

In its sample, this clone is hyperexpanded. This sequence joins TRBV6-8 and TRBJ1-2, with D possibly matching TRBD1 (5 bases). The germline V gene has CDR1 MNHGY and CDR2 SAAAGT. With 6 bases removed from V and 4 bases from J, the gap between germline ends came to 18 bases. There are 15 residues in the CDR3. The CDR3 protein is CASSLQAGSVYGYTF. In DNA, the CDR3 is TGTGCCAGCAGCCTACAGGCGGGCAGCGTCTATGGCTACACCTTC.

This clone is medium-sized by share. The chain carries TRBV9 and TRBJ1-3; D is perhaps TRBD1 (6 bases). Germline loops: CDR1 SGDLS, CDR2 YYNGEE. The CDR3 length is 14 residues. Trimming shortened V by 5 bases and J by 0 bases, and 9 bases separated the two germline ends. The CDR3 protein is CASSTGASGNTIYF. The CDR3 nucleotides are TGTGCCAGCAGTACGGGGGCCTCTGGAAACACCATATATTTT.

The chain links TRBV15 to TRBJ2-5; 8 bases map to TRBD2. CDR3 length equals 15 residues. V shed 8 bases, J shed 3 bases, and the junction held 11 bases outside the gene matches. The germline V gene has CDR1 LNHNV and CDR2 YYDKDF (reference sequence). CDR3 sequence reads: CATSTGGGGKETQYF. The CDR3 DNA is TGTGCCACCTCCACCGGGGGGGGAGGTAAAGAGACCCAGTACTTC. The full variable domain, rest sourced from reference TRBV15 and TRBJ2-5, is DAMVIQNPRYQVTQFGKPVTLSCSQTLNHNVMYWYQQKSSQAPKLLFHYYDKDFNNEADTPDNFQSRRPNTSFCFLDIRSPGLGDTAMYLCATSTGGGGKETQYFGPGTRLLVL.

The table lists this clone with a few counts. V gene TRBV18 combines with J gene TRBJ2-7; TRBD1 or TRBD2 may be the D gene (5 bases each). This CDR3 spans 13 amino acids. Trimming stripped 2 bases from V and 2 bases from J, with 7 bases between. CDR1 and CDR2 from the germline V gene are KGHSH and LQKENI. The CDR3 nucleotides are TGTGCCAGCTCACCAAGGGACCCCTACGAGCAGTACTTC. Protein sequence: CASSPRDPYEQYF.

This clone was picked up a small number of times. The chain combines TRBV28 with TRBJ1-4; TRBD1 aligns across 9 bases. Germline V gene lookup returns CDR1 MDHEN and CDR2 SYDVKM. V lost 3 bases and J lost 5; bases outside the gene matches: 7. The CDR3 runs 16 residues. The CDR3 loop reads CASSLSTGGVNEKLFF. Written as DNA, the CDR3 is TGTGCCAGCAGTTTGTCAACAGGGGGCGTGAATGAAAAACTGTTTTTT.

This chain joins TRBV6-8 and TRBJ1-4; D remains ambiguous. The CDR3 runs 16 residues. V lost 0 bases and J lost 6, with 14 bases in between. The germline V gene encodes CDR1 MNHGY and CDR2 SAAAGT. CDR3: CASSYSMDLLDEKLFF. The CDR3 DNA is TGTGCCAGCAGTTACTCGATGGACCTACTGGATGAAAAACTGTTTTTT.

This CDR3 is CASSIRRVSLSSGNTIYF. CDR3 sequence (DNA): TGTGCCAGTAGTATAAGGAGGGTTTCCTTATCCTCTGGAAACACCATATATTTT. V is TRBV19 and J is TRBJ1-3; D unclear. Germline CDR1 is LNHDA and CDR2 is SQIVND (reference sequence). The ends were cut back, 2 bases at V and 0 bases at J, with 17 bases in the middle. The CDR3 runs 18 residues.

This chain joins TRBV30 and TRBJ1-1; D uncertain. This CDR3 region has 13 residues. CDR1 is GTSNPN, CDR2 SVGIG, per germline (reference sequence). The germline V and J ends were trimmed by 3 bases and 7 bases, with 15 bases remaining between them. CDR3 amino acids: CAWSHSGLGEAFF. CDR3 DNA sequence: TGTGCCTGGAGCCACTCGGGGTTGGGTGAAGCTTTCTTT.